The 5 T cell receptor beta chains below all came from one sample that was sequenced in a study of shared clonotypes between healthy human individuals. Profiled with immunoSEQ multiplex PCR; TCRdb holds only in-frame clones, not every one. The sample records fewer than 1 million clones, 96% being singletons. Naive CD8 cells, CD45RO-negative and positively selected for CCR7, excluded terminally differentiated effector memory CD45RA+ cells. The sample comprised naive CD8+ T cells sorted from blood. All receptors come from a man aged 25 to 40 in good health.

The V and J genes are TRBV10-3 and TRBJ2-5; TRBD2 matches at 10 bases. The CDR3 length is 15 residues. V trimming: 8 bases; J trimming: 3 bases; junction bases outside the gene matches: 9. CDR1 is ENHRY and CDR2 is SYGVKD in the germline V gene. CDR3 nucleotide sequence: TGTGCCATCCGGGCAGCGGGAGGGCCAGAAGAGACCCAGTACTTC. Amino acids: CAIRAAGGPEETQYF.

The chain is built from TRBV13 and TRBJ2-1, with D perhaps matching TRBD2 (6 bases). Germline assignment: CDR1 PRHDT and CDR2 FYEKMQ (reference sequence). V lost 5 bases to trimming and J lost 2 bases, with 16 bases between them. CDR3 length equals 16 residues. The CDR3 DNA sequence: TGTGCCAGCAGCCAACCGGGTAGCGGTACCTACAATGAGCAGTTCTTC. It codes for CASSQPGSGTYNEQFF. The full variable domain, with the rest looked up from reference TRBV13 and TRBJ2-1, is AAGVIQSPRHLIKEKRETATLKCYPIPRHDTVYWYQQGPGQDPQFLISFYEKMQSDKGSIPDRFSAQQFSDYHSELNMSSLELGDSALYFCASSQPGSGTYNEQFFGPGTRLTVL.

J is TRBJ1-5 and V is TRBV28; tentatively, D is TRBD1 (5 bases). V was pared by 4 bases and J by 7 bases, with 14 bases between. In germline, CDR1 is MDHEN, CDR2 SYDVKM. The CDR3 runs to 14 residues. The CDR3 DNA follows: TGTGCCAGCAGTTCCTCAGGAGGGGTACAGCCCCAGCATTTT. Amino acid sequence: CASSSSGGVQPQHF.

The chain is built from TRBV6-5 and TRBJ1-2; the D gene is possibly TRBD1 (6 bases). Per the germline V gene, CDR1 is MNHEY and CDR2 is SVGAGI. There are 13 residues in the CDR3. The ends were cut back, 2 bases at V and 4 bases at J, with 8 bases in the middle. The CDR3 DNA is TGTGCCAGCAGTTACGACAGGATCTATGGCTACACCTTC. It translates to CASSYDRIYGYTF.

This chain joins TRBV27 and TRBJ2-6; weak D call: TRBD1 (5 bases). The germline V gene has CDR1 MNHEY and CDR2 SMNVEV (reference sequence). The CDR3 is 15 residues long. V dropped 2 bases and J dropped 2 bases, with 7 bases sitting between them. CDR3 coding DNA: TGTGCCAGCAGTTTAGTAGGGGCTGGGGCCAACGTCCTGACTTTC. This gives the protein CASSLVGAGANVLTF.